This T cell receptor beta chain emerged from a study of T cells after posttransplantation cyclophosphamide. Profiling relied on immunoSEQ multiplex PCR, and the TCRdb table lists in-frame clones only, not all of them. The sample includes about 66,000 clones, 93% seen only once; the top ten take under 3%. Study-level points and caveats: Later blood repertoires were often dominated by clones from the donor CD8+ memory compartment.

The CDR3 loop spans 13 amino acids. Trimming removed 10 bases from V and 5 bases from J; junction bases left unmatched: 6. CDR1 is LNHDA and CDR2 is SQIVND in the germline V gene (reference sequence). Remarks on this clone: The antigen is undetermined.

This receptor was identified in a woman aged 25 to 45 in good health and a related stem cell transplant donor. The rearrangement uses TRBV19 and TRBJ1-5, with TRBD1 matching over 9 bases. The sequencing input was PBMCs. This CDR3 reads CATGQGRDQPQHF. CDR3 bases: TGTGCCACCGGACAGGGGAGAGATCAGCCCCAGCATTTT.